Presented here are 4 T cell receptor beta chains from one specimen sequenced in a study of shared clonotypes between healthy human individuals. Profiling relied on immunoSEQ multiplex PCR, and the TCRdb table lists in-frame clones only, not all of them. The sample holds 400,000 to 500,000 clones, about 82% seen once. The sample consisted of PBMCs. These receptor sequences come from a woman aged 40 to 50 in good health. Some clones in this sample may be carry-over from other donors' samples.

This clone was counted between two and nine times. V gene TRBV7-2 combines with J gene TRBJ1-1; D is uncertain. The germline gives CDR1 SGHTA, CDR2 FQGNSA. Deletions cut 3 bases from V and 11 bases from J, with 13 bases between. The CDR3 has 12 amino acids. CDR3 in amino acids: CASSFPGRVAFF. The CDR3 nucleotides read TGTGCCAGCAGCTTCCCCGGGAGGGTGGCTTTCTTT. Using reference TRBV7-2 and TRBJ1-1 for the parts outside the CDR3, the full variable domain is GAGVSQSPSNKVTEKGKDVELRCDPISGHTALYWYRQSLGQGLEFLIYFQGNSAPDKSGLPSDRFSAERTGGSVSTLTIQRTQQEDSAVYLCASSFPGRVAFFGQGTRLTVV.

On this clone: The sample carries other DNA sequences with the same CDR3. The CDR3 region is CSVLAGGPYEQYF. The CDR3, as DNA: TGCAGCGTTTTAGCGGGAGGGCCCTACGAGCAGTACTTC. The chain joins TRBV29-1 to TRBJ2-7, with 11 bases that match TRBD2. J lost 2 bases, V lost 5 bases, and 2 bases had no gene match. This CDR3 contains 13 residues. In germline, CDR1 is SQVTM, CDR2 ANQGSEA.

The rearrangement joins TRBV6-1 to TRBJ2-1; TRBD2 matches at 8 bases. Germline V gene sequence: CDR1 MNHNS, CDR2 SASEGT. The CDR3 is made up of 15 amino acids. V was pared by 1 base and J by 7 bases, with 6 bases of the junction left unmatched. CDR3 DNA sequence: TGTGCCAGCAGTGAAGGTTCGGGAGGGGCGAATGAGCAGTTCTTC. This encodes CASSEGSGGANEQFF.

In the case of this clone: Lacking the conserved final phenylalanine or tryptophan, this CDR3 likely reflects a read error. The CDR3 DNA follows: TGTGCCATCAGTGAGACAGCTAACTATGGCTACACCCTC. Translation gives CAISETANYGYTL. The chain recombines TRBV10-3 with TRBJ1-2; D remains unclear. Trimming stripped 2 bases from V and 0 bases from J, with 4 bases between. Germline V gives CDR1 ENHRY, CDR2 SYGVKD. The CDR3 totals 13 residues.